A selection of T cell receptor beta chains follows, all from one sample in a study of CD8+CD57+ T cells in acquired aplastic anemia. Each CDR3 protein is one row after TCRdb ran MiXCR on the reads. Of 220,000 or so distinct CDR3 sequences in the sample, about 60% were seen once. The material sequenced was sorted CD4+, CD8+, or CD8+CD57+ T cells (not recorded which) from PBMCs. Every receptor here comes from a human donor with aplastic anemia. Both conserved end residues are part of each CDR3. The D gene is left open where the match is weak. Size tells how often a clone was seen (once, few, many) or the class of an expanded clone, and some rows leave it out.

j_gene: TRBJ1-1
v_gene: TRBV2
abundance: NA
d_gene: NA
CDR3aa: CASSVNGPEAFF
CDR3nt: TGTGCCAGCAGTGTAAATGGACCTGAAGCTTTCTTT

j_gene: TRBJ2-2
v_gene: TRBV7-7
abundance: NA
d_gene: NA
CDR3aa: CASSLASGWSTGELFF
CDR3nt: TGTGCTAGCAGCTTAGCTTCAGGGTGGTCCACCGGGGAGCTGTTTTTT

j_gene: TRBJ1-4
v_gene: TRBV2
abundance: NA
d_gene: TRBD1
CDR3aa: CASSDTGGDEKLFF
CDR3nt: TGTGCCAGCAGTGACACAGGGGGGGATGAAAAACTGTTTTTT

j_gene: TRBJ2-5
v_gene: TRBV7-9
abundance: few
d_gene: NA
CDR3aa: CASSLRGQETQYF
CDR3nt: TGTGCCAGCAGCTTAAGGGGACAAGAGACCCAGTACTTC

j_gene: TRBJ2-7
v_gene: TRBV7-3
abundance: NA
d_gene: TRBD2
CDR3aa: CASSSGTSGGPSYEQYF
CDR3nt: TGTGCCAGCAGCTCCGGGACTAGCGGGGGGCCGTCCTACGAGCAGTACTTC

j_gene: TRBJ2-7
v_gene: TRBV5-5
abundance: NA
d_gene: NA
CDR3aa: CASSLKQYGEQYF
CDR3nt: TGTGCCAGCAGCTTGAAACAGTACGGCGAGCAGTACTTC

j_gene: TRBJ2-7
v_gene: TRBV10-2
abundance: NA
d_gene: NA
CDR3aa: CASSGGTSYEQYF
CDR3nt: TGCGCCAGCAGTGGCGGAACTTCCTACGAGCAGTACTTC

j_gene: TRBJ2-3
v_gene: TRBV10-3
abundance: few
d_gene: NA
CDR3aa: CAISPTSNNDTQYF
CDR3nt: TGTGCCATCAGTCCTACATCCAACAATGATACGCAGTATTTT

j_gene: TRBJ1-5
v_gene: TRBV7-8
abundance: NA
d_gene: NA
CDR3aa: CASSLTGKEPQHF
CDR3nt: TGTGCCAGCAGCTTAACCGGAAAAGAGCCCCAGCATTTT

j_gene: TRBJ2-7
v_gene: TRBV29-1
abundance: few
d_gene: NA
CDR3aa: CSVAGNYPYEQYF
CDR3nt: TGCAGCGTTGCTGGGAACTACCCCTACGAGCAGTACTTC

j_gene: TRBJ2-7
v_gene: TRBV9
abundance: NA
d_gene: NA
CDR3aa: CASSVRGVSGEQYF
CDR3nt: TGTGCCAGCAGCGTGAGGGGAGTATCCGGCGAGCAGTACTTC

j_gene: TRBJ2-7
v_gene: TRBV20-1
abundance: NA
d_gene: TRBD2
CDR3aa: CSAGRAYEQYF
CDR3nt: TGCAGCGCGGGGAGGGCCTACGAGCAGTACTTC

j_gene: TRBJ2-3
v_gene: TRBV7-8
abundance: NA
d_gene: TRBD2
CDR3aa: CASSLPLAKRGGGFTDTQYF
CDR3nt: TGTGCCAGCAGCTTACCACTCGCTAAACGGGGGGGCGGTTTCACAGATACGCAGTATTTT

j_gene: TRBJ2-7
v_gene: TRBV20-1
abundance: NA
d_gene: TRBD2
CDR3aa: CSAPDPAGGQSYEQYF
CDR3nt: TGCAGTGCTCCCGACCCGGCGGGGGGGCAGTCCTACGAGCAGTACTTC

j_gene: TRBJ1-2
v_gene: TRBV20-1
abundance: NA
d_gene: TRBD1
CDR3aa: CSARDGTGTIADYTF
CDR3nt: TGCAGTGCTAGAGATGGGACAGGGACGATAGCTGACTACACCTTC

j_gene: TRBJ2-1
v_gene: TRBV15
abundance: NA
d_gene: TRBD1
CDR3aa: CATSSKNPGQGANEQFF
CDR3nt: TGTGCCACCAGCAGTAAGAATCCGGGACAGGGTGCTAATGAGCAGTTCTTC